Here is one T cell receptor (beta chain) with its context. V dropped 1 base and J dropped 5 bases, with 12 bases sitting between them. CDR1 is WSHSY, CDR2 SAAADI, per germline. The CDR3 sequence is 15 residues long. TCRdb's table, derived via immunoSEQ multiplex PCR, lists solely in-frame clones and lacks some. Of roughly 120,000 clones detected, over 75% appear once; the ten largest clones hold roughly 2.5%. This entry comes from a study of blood T cell repertoires in COVID-19. The chain links TRBV10-2 to TRBJ1-5, with D perhaps TRBD1 (5 bases). The sequenced sample consisted of peripheral blood. The clonotype comes from a man between 50 and 59 years old with acute or convalescent COVID-19. CDR3 protein: CASSEWGVGDQPQHF. The CDR3 bases are TGCGCCAGCAGTGAGTGGGGGGTGGGAGATCAGCCCCAGCATTTT.